A selection of T cell receptor beta chains follows, all from one sample in a study of blood T cell repertoires in COVID-19. The method was immunoSEQ multiplex PCR; TCRdb's version includes in-frame clones alone and lacks a portion of them. The sample records about 130,000 clones, 65% to 85% being singletons. Sequencing used peripheral blood. The receptors were gathered from a man between 65 and 85 years old with acute or convalescent COVID-19. Each CDR3 is given with its conserved first and last residue. D genes are given only for firm matches. The size entry is marked missing in some rows and otherwise reads once, few, many or a size class.

J: TRBJ1-1; D: TRBD1; V: TRBV4-1; size: NA; CDR3: CASSQQGANTEAFF; DNA: TGCGCCAGCAGCCAACAGGGGGCAAACACTGAAGCTTTCTTT
J: TRBJ2-2; D: NA; V: TRBV5-5; size: once; CDR3: CASSSYSETGELFF; DNA: TGTGCCAGCAGCTCCTACAGTGAAACCGGGGAGCTGTTTTTT
J: TRBJ1-1; D: NA; V: TRBV14; size: NA; CDR3: CASSQAGMISEAFF; DNA: TGTGCCAGCAGCCAAGCAGGGATGATTTCTGAAGCTTTCTTT
J: TRBJ2-1; D: TRBD2; V: TRBV5-5; size: NA; CDR3: CASSFGGGAGEQFF; DNA: TGTGCCAGCAGCTTCGGCGGGGGGGCCGGTGAGCAGTTCTTC
J: TRBJ1-2; D: TRBD1; V: TRBV6-6; size: once; CDR3: CASSYGDRGPYGYTF; DNA: TGTGCCAGCAGTTACGGTGACAGGGGGCCCTATGGCTACACCTTC
J: TRBJ1-6; D: TRBD1; V: TRBV2; size: few; CDR3: CASNLGQAALHF; DNA: TGTGCCAGCAATCTTGGACAGGCGGCCCTCCACTTT
J: TRBJ1-6; D: NA; V: TRBV27; size: NA; CDR3: CASSSPAWGGLHF; DNA: TGTGCCAGCAGTTCCCCAGCATGGGGAGGCCTCCACTTT
J: TRBJ2-7; D: NA; V: TRBV18; size: NA; CDR3: CASSPSSDSRANYEQYF; DNA: TGTGCCAGCTCACCTTCCTCGGACAGCCGGGCTAACTACGAGCAGTACTTC
J: TRBJ2-2; D: NA; V: TRBV5-1; size: NA; CDR3: CASSRTDSGTGELFF; DNA: TGCGCCAGCAGCCGTACCGATTCAGGCACCGGGGAGCTGTTTTTT
J: TRBJ1-1; D: NA; V: TRBV7-2; size: NA; CDR3: CASSLVRWNTEAFF; DNA: TGTGCCAGCAGCTTAGTTCGGTGGAACACTGAAGCTTTCTTT
J: TRBJ1-1; D: TRBD1; V: TRBV12-5; size: NA; CDR3: CASGLVKGTGPNTEAFF; DNA: TGTGCTAGTGGTTTGGTAAAAGGGACAGGGCCGAACACTGAAGCTTTCTTT
J: TRBJ2-7; D: NA; V: TRBV10-2; size: NA; CDR3: CASSIQGSDEQYF; DNA: TGCGCCAGCAGCATACAGGGCTCGGACGAGCAGTACTTC
J: TRBJ2-7; D: NA; V: TRBV20-1; size: NA; CDR3: CSAGTFEQYF; DNA: TGCAGTGCCGGGACTTTCGAGCAGTACTTC
J: TRBJ2-1; D: TRBD2; V: TRBV4-2; size: NA; CDR3: CASSPQTSGGAGGEQFF; DNA: TGTGCCAGCAGCCCCCAAACTAGCGGGGGGGCCGGGGGTGAGCAGTTCTTC
J: TRBJ2-3; D: TRBD2; V: TRBV11-2; size: NA; CDR3: CASSARRLAGVDTQYF; DNA: TGTGCCAGCAGCGCCCGACGACTAGCGGGGGTTGATACGCAGTATTTT
J: TRBJ1-2; D: NA; V: TRBV3-1/TRBV3-2; size: NA; CDR3: CASSQEVQGGGYTF; DNA: TGTGCCAGCAGCCAAGAGGTACAGGGTGGTGGCTACACCTTC
J: TRBJ2-7; D: NA; V: TRBV6-6; size: once; CDR3: CASSYSAGSVEQYF; DNA: TGTGCCAGCAGTTACTCGGCGGGTTCGGTCGAGCAGTACTTC
J: TRBJ2-7; D: TRBD1; V: TRBV27; size: NA; CDR3: CASRRGQGGGEQYF; DNA: TGTGCCAGCAGGAGAGGACAGGGCGGAGGCGAGCAGTACTTC
J: TRBJ2-1; D: TRBD2; V: TRBV7-2; size: NA; CDR3: CASSLVVGWRGSSYNEQFF; DNA: TGTGCCAGCAGCTTAGTAGTCGGGTGGCGGGGGAGCTCCTACAATGAGCAGTTCTTC
J: TRBJ2-7; D: TRBD2; V: TRBV4-2; size: NA; CDR3: CASSQDSTSGYYEQYF; DNA: TGTGCCAGCAGCCAAGATTCGACTAGCGGATACTACGAGCAGTACTTC
J: TRBJ1-1; D: TRBD1; V: TRBV6-5; size: NA; CDR3: CASRQGEAFF; DNA: TGTGCCAGCCGACAGGGAGAAGCTTTCTTT
J: TRBJ1-5; D: NA; V: TRBV19; size: NA; CDR3: CASRPRGMRNQPQHF; DNA: TGTGCCAGTAGGCCCCGCGGTATGCGCAATCAGCCCCAGCATTTT
J: TRBJ2-6; D: TRBD1; V: TRBV6-1; size: few; CDR3: CASSEDRAPGANVLTF; DNA: TGTGCCAGCAGTGAGGACAGGGCTCCTGGGGCCAACGTCCTGACTTTC
J: TRBJ2-4; D: NA; V: TRBV23-1; size: NA; CDR3: CASSQAYIAKNIQYF; DNA: TGCGCCAGCAGTCAGGCATATATAGCCAAAAACATTCAGTACTTC
J: TRBJ1-6; D: NA; V: TRBV6-5; size: NA; CDR3: CASRRDSNSPLHF; DNA: TGTGCCAGCAGGCGGGACTCTAATTCACCCCTCCACTTT
J: TRBJ2-3; D: NA; V: TRBV9; size: NA; CDR3: CASSVEGSTGLLSTQYF; DNA: TGTGCCAGCAGCGTAGAGGGGTCGACAGGCCTCCTCAGTACGCAGTATTTT
J: TRBJ2-7; D: TRBD2; V: TRBV5-6; size: once; CDR3: CASTRGLAAYEQYF; DNA: TGTGCCAGCACCAGAGGACTAGCGGCCTACGAGCAGTACTTC
J: TRBJ1-3; D: NA; V: TRBV4-1; size: once; CDR3: CASSQNRVPGNTIYF; DNA: TGCGCCAGCAGCCAGAACAGGGTTCCTGGAAACACCATATATTTT
J: TRBJ2-7; D: NA; V: TRBV24-1; size: NA; CDR3: CATSDLSGLYRQTYEQYF; DNA: TGTGCCACCAGTGATTTGTCAGGATTATACCGACAGACCTACGAGCAGTACTTC
J: TRBJ2-7; D: TRBD1; V: TRBV6-5; size: NA; CDR3: CASNRDRVGEQYF; DNA: TGTGCCAGTAACCGGGACAGGGTTGGAGAGCAGTACTTC
J: TRBJ1-5; D: TRBD1; V: TRBV19; size: NA; CDR3: CASHRGADQPQHF; DNA: TGTGCCAGCCACAGGGGAGCAGATCAGCCCCAGCATTTT
J: TRBJ2-1; D: TRBD1; V: TRBV11-1; size: few; CDR3: CASSLGAGGNEQFF; DNA: TGTGCCAGCAGCTTAGGGGCAGGGGGAAATGAGCAGTTCTTC
J: TRBJ1-1; D: NA; V: TRBV29-1; size: NA; CDR3: CSAYQAGTEAFF; DNA: TGCAGCGCCTACCAAGCGGGTACAGAAGCTTTCTTT
J: TRBJ1-4; D: NA; V: TRBV3-1/TRBV3-2; size: NA; CDR3: CASSQVAFSATNEKLFF; DNA: TGTGCCAGCAGCCAAGTTGCATTTTCGGCAACTAATGAAAAACTGTTTTTT
J: TRBJ2-5; D: TRBD1; V: TRBV2; size: NA; CDR3: CASWPGQVRETQYF; DNA: TGTGCCAGCTGGCCCGGACAGGTACGGGAGACCCAGTACTTC
J: TRBJ1-2; D: NA; V: TRBV6-6; size: NA; CDR3: CASSSPRLGGSYTF; DNA: TGTGCCAGCAGTTCCCCCCGGTTGGGGGGGAGCTACACCTTC
J: TRBJ1-5; D: NA; V: TRBV27; size: NA; CDR3: CASSLVAGGNQPQHF; DNA: TGTGCCAGCAGTTTGGTGGCAGGGGGCAATCAGCCCCAGCATTTT
J: TRBJ1-3; D: NA; V: TRBV7-2; size: NA; CDR3: CASSLGISGNTIYF; DNA: TGTGCCAGCAGCTTGGGCATCTCTGGAAACACCATATATTTT
J: TRBJ2-5; D: NA; V: TRBV7-8; size: NA; CDR3: CASSLGQSQETQYF; DNA: TGTGCCAGCAGCCTCGGACAGAGCCAAGAGACCCAGTACTTC
J: TRBJ1-3; D: NA; V: TRBV4-1; size: few; CDR3: CASSRDSNSGNTIYF; DNA: TGCGCCAGCAGCCGAGACAGTAACTCTGGAAACACCATATATTTT
J: TRBJ1-2; D: TRBD1; V: TRBV27; size: NA; CDR3: CASSLDRGGGYTF; DNA: TGTGCCAGCAGTTTGGACAGGGGAGGCGGCTACACCTTC
J: TRBJ1-6; D: NA; V: TRBV6-5; size: NA; CDR3: CASSYTIGRTASPLHF; DNA: TGTGCCAGCAGTTACACGATCGGCCGGACAGCTTCACCCCTCCACTTT
J: TRBJ2-7; D: TRBD2; V: TRBV3-1/TRBV3-2; size: few; CDR3: CASSPGLAGTYEQYF; DNA: TGTGCCAGCAGCCCCGGACTAGCGGGGACGTACGAGCAGTACTTC
J: TRBJ1-6; D: NA; V: TRBV6-5; size: NA; CDR3: CASRRDNGNSPLHF; DNA: TGTGCCAGCAGACGTGACAATGGCAATTCACCCCTCCACTTT